This T cell receptor beta chain was recovered during a study of T cells in Graves' hyperthyroidism and ophthalmopathy. The germline V gene has CDR1 SQVTM and CDR2 ANQGSEA. Trimming took 4 bases from V and 0 from J, leaving 7 bases between them. This CDR3 spans 13 amino acids. There were TCR beta CDR3 regions amplified from RNA transcripts. Using the HTBI primer set, a first-round RT-PCR was run on the TCR CDR3. MiXCR, applied by TCRdb to the multiplex PCR reads, yields one record per CDR3 protein. This table holds approximately 420,000 distinct CDR3 sequences, 14% to 15% found once. The sequencing input was blood. The chain employs TRBV29-1 and TRBJ1-5, with D unclear. The TCR comes from a woman aged 30 to 39 with Graves' hyperthyroidism. This CDR3 is CSVGGYSNQPQHF. CDR3 nucleotide sequence: TGCAGCGTTGGTGGGTATAGCAATCAGCCCCAGCATTTT.